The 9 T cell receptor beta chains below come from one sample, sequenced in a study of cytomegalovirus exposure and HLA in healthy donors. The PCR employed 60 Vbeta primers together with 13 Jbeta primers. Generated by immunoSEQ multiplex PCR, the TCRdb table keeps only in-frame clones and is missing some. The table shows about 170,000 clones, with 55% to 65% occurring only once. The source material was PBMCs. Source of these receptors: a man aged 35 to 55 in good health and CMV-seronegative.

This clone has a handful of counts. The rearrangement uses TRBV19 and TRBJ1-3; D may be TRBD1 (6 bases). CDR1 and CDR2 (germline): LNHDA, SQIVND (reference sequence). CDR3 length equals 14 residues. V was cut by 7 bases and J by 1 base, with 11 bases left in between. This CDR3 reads CASKSGASGNTIYF. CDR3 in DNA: TGTGCCAGTAAATCAGGGGCTTCTGGAAACACCATATATTTT.

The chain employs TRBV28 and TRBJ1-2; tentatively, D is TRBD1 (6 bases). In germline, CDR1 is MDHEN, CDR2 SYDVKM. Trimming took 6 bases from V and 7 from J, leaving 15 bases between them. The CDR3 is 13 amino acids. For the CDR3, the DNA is TGTGCCAGCAGAACAGGGATCGGGCTTGGCTACACCTTC. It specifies CASRTGIGLGYTF.

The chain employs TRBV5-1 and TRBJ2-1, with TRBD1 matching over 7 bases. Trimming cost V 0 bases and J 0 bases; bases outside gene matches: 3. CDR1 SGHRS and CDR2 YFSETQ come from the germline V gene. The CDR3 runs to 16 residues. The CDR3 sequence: CASSLARGSSYNEQFF. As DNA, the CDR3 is TGCGCCAGCAGCTTGGCCAGGGGGAGCTCCTACAATGAGCAGTTCTTC.

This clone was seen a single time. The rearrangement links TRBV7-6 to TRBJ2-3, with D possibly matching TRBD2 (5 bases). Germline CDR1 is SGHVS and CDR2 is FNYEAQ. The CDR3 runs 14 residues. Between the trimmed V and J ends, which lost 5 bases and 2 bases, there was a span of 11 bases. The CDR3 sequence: CASSPRGNTDTQYF. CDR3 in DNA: TGTGCCAGCAGCCCTCGAGGGAACACAGATACGCAGTATTTT.

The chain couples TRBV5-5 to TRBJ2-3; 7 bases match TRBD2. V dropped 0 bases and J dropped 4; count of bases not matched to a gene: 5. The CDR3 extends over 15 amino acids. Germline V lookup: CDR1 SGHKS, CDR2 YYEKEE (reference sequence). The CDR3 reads CASSLGQGGADTQYF. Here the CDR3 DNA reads TGTGCCAGCAGCTTGGGGCAGGGAGGGGCAGATACGCAGTATTTT. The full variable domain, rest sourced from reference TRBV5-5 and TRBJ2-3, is DAGVTQSPTHLIKTRGQQVTLRCSPISGHKSVSWYQQVLGQGPQFIFQYYEKEERGRGNFPDRFSARQFPNYSSELNVNALLLGDSALYLCASSLGQGGADTQYFGPGTRLTVL.

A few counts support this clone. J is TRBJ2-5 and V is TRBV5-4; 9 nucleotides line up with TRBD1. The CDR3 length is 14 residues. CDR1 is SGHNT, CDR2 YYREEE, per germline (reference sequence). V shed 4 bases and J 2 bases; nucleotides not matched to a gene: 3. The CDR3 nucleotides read TGTGCCAGCAGCAAAGACAGGGGGCAAGAGACCCAGTACTTC. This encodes CASSKDRGQETQYF.

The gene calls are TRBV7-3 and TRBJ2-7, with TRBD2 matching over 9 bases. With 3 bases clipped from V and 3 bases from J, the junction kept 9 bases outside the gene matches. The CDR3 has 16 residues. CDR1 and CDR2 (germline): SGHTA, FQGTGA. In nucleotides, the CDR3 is TGTGCCAGCAGCTTGACTTATAGCGGGAGATTCTACGAGCAGTACTTC. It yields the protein CASSLTYSGRFYEQYF.

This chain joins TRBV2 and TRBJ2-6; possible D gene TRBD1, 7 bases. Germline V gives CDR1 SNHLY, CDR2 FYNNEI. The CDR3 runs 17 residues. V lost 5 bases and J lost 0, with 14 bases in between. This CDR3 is CASSPQGGSSGANVLTF. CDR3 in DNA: TGTGCCAGCAGTCCGCAGGGGGGTAGCTCTGGGGCCAACGTCCTGACTTTC.

CDR3 region: CASSLGGSLIYGYTF. The CDR3 nucleotides read TGCGCCAGCAGCTTGGGCGGCAGCCTTATCTATGGCTACACCTTC. The rearrangement joins TRBV5-1 to TRBJ1-2; D unclear. The CDR3 runs to 15 residues. V lost 0 bases to trimming and J lost 4 bases, with 13 bases between them. The germline V gene encodes CDR1 SGHRS and CDR2 YFSETQ.